Presented here are 23 T cell receptor beta chains from one specimen sequenced in a study of Ad26.COV2.S vaccination and SARS-CoV-2 variants. Here immunoSEQ multiplex PCR was the method, and the copy in TCRdb shows in-frame clones only, minus some. The data hold 300,000 to 400,000 clones, with about 82% observed a single time. This sample's treatment: around 19 received Ad26.COV2.S at low or high dose, single or two shots; about 5 received placebo; per-sample allocation not given. Sampling happened 63 days after the first vaccine or placebo injection. This specimen was peripheral blood, taken in a trial of Ad26.COV2.S vaccine versus placebo. All receptors derive from a person between 18 and 59 years old who received the Ad26.COV2.S COVID-19 vaccine or a placebo.

The V call is TRBV2, the J call TRBJ1-1; TRBD1 matches 9 bases. Germline CDR1 is SNHLY and CDR2 is FYNNEI. The CDR3 length is 17 residues. V was pared by 4 bases and J by 0 bases, with 9 bases of the junction left unmatched. The CDR3 loop is CASSGLGQGLLNTEAFF. The CDR3 nucleotides are TGTGCCAGCAGTGGTTTGGGACAGGGCCTTTTGAACACTGAAGCTTTCTTT.

CDR3 amino acids: CASSLVSTSSYEQYF. In nucleotides, the CDR3 is TGTGCCAGCAGCTTGGTCTCCACGAGCTCCTACGAGCAGTACTTC. This chain uses TRBV7-2 with TRBJ2-7; D gene unclear. CDR3 length: 15 residues. V gave up 3 bases and J gave up 0 bases, with 12 bases separating them. Germline loops: CDR1 SGHTA, CDR2 FQGNSA.

The genes are TRBV2 and TRBJ2-5; 7 bases agree with TRBD2. The CDR3 runs to 13 residues. The junction had 7 bases not matched to a gene; V was cut back by 7 bases and J by 5 bases. Germline assignment: CDR1 SNHLY and CDR2 FYNNEI. CDR3 nucleotides: TGTGCCAGCACACGGGGAGGGACCGAGACCCAGTACTTC. Amino acid sequence: CASTRGGTETQYF.

This clone was seen just once. V and J are TRBV29-1 and TRBJ2-7; D is uncertain. The CDR3 totals 11 residues. V gave up 2 bases and J gave up 4 bases, with 6 bases separating them. CDR1 is SQVTM and CDR2 is ANQGSEA in the germline V gene. The CDR3, as DNA: TGCAGCGTTGAAAAGGATTACGAGCAGTACTTC. It is translated as CSVEKDYEQYF.

This sequence joins TRBV18 and TRBJ2-3, with D hard to call. This CDR3 contains 11 residues. With 6 bases removed from V and 5 bases from J, the gap between germline ends came to 6 bases. The germline CDR1 and CDR2 sequences are KGHSH and LQKENI. The CDR3, as DNA: TGTGCCAGCTCCTATGGAGATACGCAGTATTTT. This codes for CASSYGDTQYF. Drawing the rest from reference TRBV18 and TRBJ2-3, the complete variable domain is NAGVMQNPRHLVRRRGQEARLRCSPMKGHSHVYWYRQLPEEGLKFMVYLQKENIIDESGMPKERFSAEFPKEGPSILRIQQVVRGDSAAYFCASSYGDTQYFGPGTRLTVL.

A remark on this clone: This specimen includes other DNA sequences encoding the same CDR3. The V and J genes are TRBV28 and TRBJ2-5; the D is unclear. Trimming shortened V by 6 bases and J by 5 bases, and 7 bases separated the two germline ends. CDR1 is MDHEN and CDR2 is SYDVKM in the germline V gene. CDR3 size: 11 residues. The CDR3 loop reads CASSLGETQYF. The CDR3 DNA reads as TGTGCCAGCAGCCTTGGGGAGACCCAGTACTTC.

V usage is TRBV7-2 and J usage is TRBJ1-3; D is unresolved. Between the trimmed V and J ends, which lost 0 bases and 0 bases, there was a span of 9 bases. CDR3 length: 16 residues. The germline CDR1 and CDR2 sequences are SGHTA and FQGNSA. CDR3 sequence: CASSLASGLSGNTIYF. DNA of the CDR3: TGTGCCAGCAGCTTAGCAAGTGGCCTCTCTGGAAACACCATATATTTT.

The chain joins TRBV27 to TRBJ1-6; D may be TRBD1 (5 bases). Germline CDR1 reads MNHEY; CDR2 reads SMNVEV (reference sequence). The CDR3 runs 14 residues. With 6 bases removed from V and 0 bases from J, the gap between germline ends came to 6 bases. CDR3 region: CASRTDSYNSPLHF. In DNA form, the CDR3 reads TGTGCCAGCAGGACAGACTCCTATAATTCACCCCTCCACTTT.

The rearrangement joins TRBV27 to TRBJ1-1; the D gene is possibly TRBD1 (5 bases). The germline V gene encodes CDR1 MNHEY and CDR2 SMNVEV (reference sequence). V was trimmed by 7 bases and J by 2 bases, leaving 14 bases between them. The CDR3 has 14 residues. Here the CDR3 reads CASTPARDNTEAFF. The CDR3 nucleotides are TGTGCCAGCACCCCGGCGAGGGACAACACTGAAGCTTTCTTT.

This chain connects TRBV28 to TRBJ1-6; D is ambiguous. V was shortened by 3 bases and J by 6 bases, with 9 bases between the two germline ends. The V gene's germline CDR1 is MDHEN and CDR2 SYDVKM. The CDR3 covers 14 residues. CDR3 coding DNA: TGTGCCAGCAGTTTGTTACAGCCTAATTCACCCCTCCACTTT. Amino acids: CASSLLQPNSPLHF.

This clone appeared a few times. V gene TRBV9 combines with J gene TRBJ1-4; no definite D call. Germline lookup yields CDR1 SGDLS and CDR2 YYNGEE. CDR3 length: 15 amino acids. V lost 3 bases to trimming and J lost 0 bases, with 9 bases between them. The CDR3 nucleotides are TGTGCCAGCAGCGGCGGGCCTTCAACTAATGAAAAACTGTTTTTT. As protein: CASSGGPSTNEKLFF.

This rearrangement joins TRBV11-2 to TRBJ2-2; no reliable D call. Trimming removed 5 bases from V and 4 bases from J, with 8 bases in between. The CDR3 spans 13 residues. Germline CDR1 SGHAT, CDR2 FQNNGV. The CDR3, as DNA: TGTGCCAGCAGCCCGACAATCACCGGGGAGCTGTTTTTT. It translates to CASSPTITGELFF.

The chain recombines TRBV7-9 with TRBJ2-7; TRBD1 matches at 7 bases. Per germline, CDR1 SEHNR and CDR2 FQNEAQ (reference sequence). This CDR3 is built from 14 residues. The V gene end was trimmed by 10 bases and the J gene end by 0 bases; junction bases not matched to a gene: 9. The CDR3: CAIEKGAVSYEQYF. The DNA for the CDR3 is TGTGCCATAGAAAAGGGGGCTGTCTCCTACGAGCAGTACTTC.

As concerns this clone: Different DNA sequences within this sample yield the same CDR3. This rearrangement joins TRBV25-1 to TRBJ2-2, with D possibly being TRBD1 (6 bases). Per germline, CDR1 MGHDK and CDR2 SYGVNS. The CDR3 has 14 residues. V was shortened by 3 bases and J by 6 bases, with 11 bases between the two germline ends. CDR3 amino acids: CASSEVTGAGELFF. The CDR3 DNA follows: TGTGCCAGCAGTGAGGTGACAGGCGCCGGGGAGCTGTTTTTT.

The chain couples TRBV27 to TRBJ1-1; no definite D call. The CDR3 runs 12 residues. Germline values: CDR1 MNHEY, CDR2 SMNVEV (reference sequence). Trimming left V 6 bases short and J 1 base short, with 6 bases between. The CDR3 loop is CASRGPNTEAFF. The CDR3 DNA reads as TGTGCCAGCAGAGGGCCGAACACTGAAGCTTTCTTT.

The chain couples TRBV4-1 to TRBJ2-7; D is unresolved. This CDR3 spans 14 amino acids. From germline, CDR1 is MGHRA and CDR2 YSYEKL. V was shortened by 1 base and J by 7 bases, with 14 bases between the two germline ends. Here the CDR3 reads CASSQGQRSGEQYF. For the CDR3, the DNA is TGCGCCAGCAGCCAAGGCCAGAGATCTGGGGAGCAGTACTTC.

The J gene is TRBJ1-3, the V gene TRBV3-1 (or the pseudogene TRBV3-2); D ambiguous. The V and J ends lost 4 bases and 2 bases respectively, with 18 bases between them. Germline V CDR1 and CDR2: LGHDT, YNNKEL (reference sequence). The CDR3 loop spans 17 amino acids. For the CDR3, the DNA is TGTGCCAGCAGCCTCACCTCGGATCCGTCCCCTGGAAACACCATATATTTT. Its protein product is CASSLTSDPSPGNTIYF.

The CDR3 loop reads CAISLRPGPYEQYF. CDR3 in DNA: TGTGCCATCAGCTTGCGGCCAGGGCCCTACGAGCAGTACTTC. The J gene is TRBJ2-7, the V gene TRBV10-3, with D maybe TRBD1 (5 bases). The germline V and J ends were trimmed by 6 bases and 2 bases, with 14 bases remaining between them. This CDR3 region has 14 residues. Germline lookup yields CDR1 ENHRY and CDR2 SYGVKD.

The chain employs TRBV5-5 and TRBJ1-1, with D unresolved. Germline CDR1 and CDR2: SGHKS and YYEKEE (reference sequence). V gave up 0 bases and J gave up 6 bases, with 18 bases separating them. The CDR3 is 16 residues long. CDR3 sequence reads: CASSLEGLFGRAEAFF. The CDR3, as DNA: TGTGCCAGCAGCTTGGAGGGCCTTTTTGGGCGGGCTGAAGCTTTCTTT.

The CDR3 nucleotides read TGTGCCAGCAGCAAACGAACTAGCGGGGGCCCCCTAGCCAAAAACATTCAGTACTTC. It translates to CASSKRTSGGPLAKNIQYF. The chain combines TRBV21-1 with TRBJ2-4; the table names TRBD2, a call not compared with the DNA. TRBV21-1 is a recognized pseudogene. The CDR3 is 19 amino acids.

This chain connects TRBV9 to TRBJ2-7, with 9 positions matching TRBD1. The J segment lost 6 bases and the V segment lost 3 bases, leaving 13 bases of the junction unmatched. Germline loops: CDR1 SGDLS, CDR2 YYNGEE. The CDR3 is 16 residues long. The CDR3 spells CASSALPGTGSFEQYF. In DNA, the CDR3 is TGTGCCAGCAGCGCACTCCCCGGGACAGGGAGTTTCGAGCAGTACTTC.

This chain links TRBV18 with TRBJ1-1, with 8 bases fitting TRBD1. Germline CDR1 KGHSH, CDR2 LQKENI. CDR3 length: 17 amino acids. Losses at the gene ends were 0 bases for V and 2 bases for J; bases not matched to a gene: 8. The CDR3 sequence: CASSPPNSPGGNTEAFF. The DNA for the CDR3 is TGTGCCAGCTCACCACCGAACAGTCCAGGGGGCAACACTGAAGCTTTCTTT.

This chain uses TRBV9 with TRBJ1-2; D unclear. This CDR3 is built from 15 residues. Germline assignment: CDR1 SGDLS and CDR2 YYNGEE. The ends were cut back, 0 bases at V and 0 bases at J, with 9 bases in the middle. In DNA form, the CDR3 reads TGTGCCAGCAGCGTAGGGCAGGTTACTAACTATGGCTACACCTTC. It codes for CASSVGQVTNYGYTF.